The next 17 T cell receptor beta chains were all read from a single sample in a study of tumour-infiltrating T cells in Burkitt lymphoma. Measured with immunoSEQ multiplex PCR; TCRdb has only the in-frame clones, and not every one. This table holds some 1,200 clones, around 12% found once. Source material: tumor tissue. The receptor set was obtained from a human donor with Burkitt lymphoma.

The CDR3 DNA reads as TGTGCCTGGAGTGTAGGGAGTGGCGAGCAGTACTTC. It codes for CAWSVGSGEQYF. The chain couples TRBV30 to TRBJ2-7, with D perhaps matching TRBD2 (5 bases). This CDR3 has 12 residues. Germline loops: CDR1 GTSNPN, CDR2 SVGIG (reference sequence). Between the trimmed V and J ends, which lost 0 bases and 6 bases, there was a span of 9 bases.

V is TRBV7-9 and J is TRBJ2-1, with D perhaps TRBD1 or TRBD2 (5 bases each). The CDR3 has 18 amino acids. The V and J ends lost 5 bases and 1 base respectively, with 21 bases between them. Germline V gives CDR1 SEHNR, CDR2 FQNEAQ (reference sequence). The CDR3 nucleotides read TGTGCCAGCAGCGGGGACCTGGAGGTCTCTGTATCCTACAATGAGCAGTTCTTC. Its protein product is CASSGDLEVSVSYNEQFF.

This clone has only a few counts. The chain has TRBV30 and TRBJ2-2; TRBD1 aligns across 9 bases. Per the germline V gene, CDR1 is GTSNPN and CDR2 is SVGIG (reference sequence). The CDR3 length is 15 residues. J lost 2 bases, V lost 4 bases, and 5 bases had no gene match. The CDR3 sequence is CAWTWTGVNTGELFF. The CDR3 coding sequence is TGTGCCTGGACTTGGACAGGGGTAAACACCGGGGAGCTGTTTTTT.

The chain has TRBV6-5 and TRBJ2-5, with D unclear. The CDR3 is 11 amino acids. Germline loops: CDR1 MNHEY, CDR2 SVGAGI. Deletions cut 8 bases from V and 5 bases from J, with 9 bases between. This chain's CDR3 is CASSSAETQYF. CDR3 DNA sequence: TGTGCCAGCTCATCCGCTGAGACCCAGTACTTC.

J is TRBJ2-5 and V is TRBV7-8, with D unresolved. This CDR3 is 14 amino acids long. CDR1 and CDR2 (germline): SGHVS, FQNEAQ. The V end lost 6 bases, the J end lost 1 base, and 12 bases lay between the germline ends. CDR3 nucleotide sequence: TGTGCCAGCAGGCCCTTGACAAGCCAAGAGACCCAGTACTTC. It is translated as CASRPLTSQETQYF.

The rearrangement links TRBV30 to TRBJ2-1; the D is unclear. CDR1 GTSNPN and CDR2 SVGIG come from the germline V gene (reference sequence). The ends were cut back, 0 bases at V and 4 bases at J, with 4 bases in the middle. This CDR3 comprises 12 residues. This chain's CDR3 is CAWSVLYNEQFF. The CDR3 DNA reads TGTGCCTGGAGTGTACTTTACAATGAGCAGTTCTTC.

This clone was counted a single time. The chain is built from TRBV6-6 and TRBJ2-5; no firm D call. The V end was cut by 6 bases, the J end by 1 base, with 12 bases between. This CDR3 region has 14 residues. Germline CDR1 MNHNY, CDR2 SVGAGI (reference sequence). The CDR3 loop reads CASSWSVFQETQYF. The DNA of the CDR3 is TGTGCCAGCAGCTGGTCGGTCTTCCAAGAGACCCAGTACTTC.

The chain joins TRBV30 to TRBJ1-6; perhaps TRBD1 as D (5 bases). CDR1 and CDR2 from the germline V gene are GTSNPN and SVGIG (reference sequence). The CDR3 extends over 13 amino acids. The V end was cut by 0 bases, the J end by 12 bases, with 12 bases between. In DNA, the CDR3 is TGTGCCTGGAGTGTACTTCATACAGGACCCCTCCACTTT. It yields the protein CAWSVLHTGPLHF.

CDR3 region: CASSSWTNQETQYF. DNA for the CDR3: TGTGCCAGCAGCTCCTGGACAAACCAAGAGACCCAGTACTTC. The J gene is TRBJ2-5, the V gene TRBV7-8, with TRBD1 as a possible D gene (5 bases). From germline, CDR1 is SGHVS and CDR2 FQNEAQ. CDR3 length: 14 amino acids. V was trimmed by 4 bases and J by 0 bases, leaving 9 bases between them.

The chain links TRBV5-1 to TRBJ1-2; D ambiguous. Germline CDR1 is SGHRS and CDR2 is YFSETQ. The CDR3 sequence is 15 residues long. The V end lost 3 bases, the J end lost 5 bases, and 17 bases lay between the germline ends. CDR3 in amino acids: CASSSPIDGAYGYTF. The CDR3 DNA follows: TGCGCCAGCAGCTCCCCAATTGACGGAGCATATGGCTACACCTTC.

The chain uses TRBV7-6 and TRBJ1-1; D unclear. The CDR3 is 12 residues long. CDR1 is SGHVS, CDR2 FNYEAQ, per germline. V lost 2 bases and J lost 7, with 8 bases in between. The CDR3 nucleotides are TGTGCCAGCAGCTTAAGGGTCGGTGAAGCTTTCTTT. It is translated as CASSLRVGEAFF.

This clone was seen only once. Sequence at one end of the junction differs from germline and may be a read error. The V gene is TRBV29-1, the J gene TRBJ1-4; D gene ambiguous. The germline gives CDR1 SQVTM, CDR2 ANQGSEA. The CDR3 runs 13 residues. CDR3 protein: CSGSGMAHKKRFF. The CDR3 nucleotides are TGCAGTGGATCCGGGATGGCTCACAAAAAACGGTTTTTT.

By sample share, this clone is hyperexpanded. CDR3 bases: TGCAGCGCCCCACTGAGGTTGGGCTACACCTTC. Translating gives CSAPLRLGYTF. V usage is TRBV29-1 and J usage is TRBJ1-2; D is unclear. V lost 7 bases and J lost 8, with 14 bases in between. This CDR3 has 11 amino acids. Per germline, CDR1 SQVTM and CDR2 ANQGSEA.

By sample share, this clone is large. The CDR3 region is CASSEGTGGRNEKLFF. For the CDR3, the DNA is TGCGCCAGCAGCGAGGGAACAGGGGGCCGTAATGAAAAACTGTTTTTT. J is TRBJ1-4 and V is TRBV5-1; 9 bases are shared with TRBD1. J gave up 4 bases and V 4 bases, and 8 bases lay outside the gene matches. Germline-derived CDR1 and CDR2 are SGHRS and YFSETQ. This CDR3 is built from 16 residues.

The CDR3 here is CASSLAPALEFHKQYF. DNA for the CDR3: TGCGCCAGCAGCTTGGCCCCGGCGCTTGAGTTCCACAAGCAGTACTTC. This chain joins TRBV5-1 and TRBJ2-7; D gene unclear. V lost 0 bases and J lost 8, with 21 bases in between. CDR3 length equals 16 residues. Germline CDR1 SGHRS, CDR2 YFSETQ.

The chain employs TRBV15 and TRBJ2-2, with D maybe TRBD2 (5 bases). The CDR3 has 15 residues. The V gene lost 4 bases and the J gene lost 3 bases, with 12 bases spanning the gap. The V gene's germline CDR1 is LNHNV and CDR2 YYDKDF (reference sequence). The DNA of the CDR3 is TGTGCCACCAGCATATCAACAGCGGACACCGGGGAGCTGTTTTTT. This translates into CATSISTADTGELFF.

This chain uses TRBV27 with TRBJ2-1; 14 positions match TRBD2. This CDR3 is 16 amino acids long. With V trimmed by 6 bases and J by 7 bases, 8 bases remained unmatched. Germline V lookup: CDR1 MNHEY, CDR2 SMNVEV (reference sequence). CDR3 amino acids: CASRWTSGGLQNEQFF. As DNA, the CDR3 is TGTGCCAGCAGGTGGACTAGCGGGGGGCTACAAAATGAGCAGTTCTTC.